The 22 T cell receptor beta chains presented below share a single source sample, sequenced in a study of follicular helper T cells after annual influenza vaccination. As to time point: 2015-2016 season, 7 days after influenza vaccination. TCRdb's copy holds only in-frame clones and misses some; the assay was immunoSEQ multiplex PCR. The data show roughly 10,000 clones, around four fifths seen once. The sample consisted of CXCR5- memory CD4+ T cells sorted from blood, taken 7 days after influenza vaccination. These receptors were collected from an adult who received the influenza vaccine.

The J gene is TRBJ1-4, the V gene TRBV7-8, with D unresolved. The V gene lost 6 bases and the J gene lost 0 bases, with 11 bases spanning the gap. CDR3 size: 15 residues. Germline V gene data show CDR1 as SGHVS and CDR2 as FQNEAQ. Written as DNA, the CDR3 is TGTGCCAGCAGGCGTTTCATTGCAACTAATGAAAAACTGTTTTTT. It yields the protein CASRRFIATNEKLFF.

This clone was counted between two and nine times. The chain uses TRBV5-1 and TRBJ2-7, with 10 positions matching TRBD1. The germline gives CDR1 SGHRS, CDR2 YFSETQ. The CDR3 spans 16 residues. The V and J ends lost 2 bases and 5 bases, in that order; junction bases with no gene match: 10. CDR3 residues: CASSFRTGTGAHEQYF. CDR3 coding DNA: TGCGCCAGCAGCTTCAGGACCGGGACAGGGGCTCACGAGCAGTACTTC.

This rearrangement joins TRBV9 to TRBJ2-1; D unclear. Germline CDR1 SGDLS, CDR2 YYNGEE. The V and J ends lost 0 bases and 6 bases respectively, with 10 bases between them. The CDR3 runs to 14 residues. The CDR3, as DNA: TGTGCCAGCAGCGTAGTTGATCGAGTCAATGAGCAGTTCTTC. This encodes CASSVVDRVNEQFF.

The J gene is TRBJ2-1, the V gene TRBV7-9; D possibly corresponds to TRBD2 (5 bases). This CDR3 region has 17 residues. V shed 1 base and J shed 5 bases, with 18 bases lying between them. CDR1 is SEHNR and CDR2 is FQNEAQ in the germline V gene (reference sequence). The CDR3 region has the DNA TGTGCCAGCAGCTTAGATGATTTCCAGCGGCCTAACAATGAGCAGTTCTTC. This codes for CASSLDDFQRPNNEQFF.

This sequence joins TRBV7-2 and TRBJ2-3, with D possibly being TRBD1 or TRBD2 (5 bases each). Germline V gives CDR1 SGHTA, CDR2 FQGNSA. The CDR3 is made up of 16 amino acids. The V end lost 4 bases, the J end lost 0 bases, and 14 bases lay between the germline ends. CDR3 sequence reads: CASSSFPRGSTDTQYF. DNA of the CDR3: TGTGCCAGCAGCTCTTTCCCCCGGGGCAGCACAGATACGCAGTATTTT.

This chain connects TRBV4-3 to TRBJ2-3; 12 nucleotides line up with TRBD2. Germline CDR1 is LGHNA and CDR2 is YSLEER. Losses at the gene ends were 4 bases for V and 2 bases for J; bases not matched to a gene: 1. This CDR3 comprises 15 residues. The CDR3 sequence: CASSRTSGDTDTQYF. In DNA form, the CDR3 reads TGCGCCAGCAGCCGGACTAGCGGGGACACAGATACGCAGTATTTT.

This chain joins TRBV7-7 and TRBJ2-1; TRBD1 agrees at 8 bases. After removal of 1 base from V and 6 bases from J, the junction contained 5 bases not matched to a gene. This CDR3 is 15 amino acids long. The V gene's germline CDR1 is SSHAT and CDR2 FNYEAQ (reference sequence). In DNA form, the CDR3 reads TGTGCCAGCAGCTTAGGAGACAGGGGACTCAATGAGCAGTTCTTC. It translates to CASSLGDRGLNEQFF.

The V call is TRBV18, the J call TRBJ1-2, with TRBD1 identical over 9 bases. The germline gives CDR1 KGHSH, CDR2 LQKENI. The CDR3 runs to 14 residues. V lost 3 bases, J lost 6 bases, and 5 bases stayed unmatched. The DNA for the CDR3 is TGTGCCAGCTCACCTCAGGGACAGGGAAATGGCTACACCTTC. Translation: CASSPQGQGNGYTF.

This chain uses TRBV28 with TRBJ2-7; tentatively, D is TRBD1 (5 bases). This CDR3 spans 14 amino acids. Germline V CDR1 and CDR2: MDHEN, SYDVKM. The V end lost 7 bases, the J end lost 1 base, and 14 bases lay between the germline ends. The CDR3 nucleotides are TGTGCCAGCAATCCATATGACAGTTCCTACGAGCAGTACTTC. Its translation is CASNPYDSSYEQYF.

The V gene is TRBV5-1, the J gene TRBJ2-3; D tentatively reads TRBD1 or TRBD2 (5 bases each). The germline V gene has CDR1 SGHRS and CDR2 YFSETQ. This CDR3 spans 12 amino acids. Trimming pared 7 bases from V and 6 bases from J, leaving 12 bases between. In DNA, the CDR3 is TGCGCCAGCCGGGGCGACCGGGATACGCAGTATTTT. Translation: CASRGDRDTQYF.

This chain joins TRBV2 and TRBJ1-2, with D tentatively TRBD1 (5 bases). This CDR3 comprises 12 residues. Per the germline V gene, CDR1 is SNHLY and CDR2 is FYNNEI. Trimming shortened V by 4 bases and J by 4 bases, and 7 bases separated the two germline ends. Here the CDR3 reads CASSGGLYGYTF. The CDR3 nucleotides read TGTGCCAGCAGTGGGGGCCTCTATGGCTACACCTTC.

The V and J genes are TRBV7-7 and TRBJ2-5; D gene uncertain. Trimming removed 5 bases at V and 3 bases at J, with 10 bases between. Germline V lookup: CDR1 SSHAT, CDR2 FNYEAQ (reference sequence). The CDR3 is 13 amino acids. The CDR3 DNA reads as TGTGCCAGCAGCGCACTGTCAAAAGAGACCCAGTACTTC. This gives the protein CASSALSKETQYF.

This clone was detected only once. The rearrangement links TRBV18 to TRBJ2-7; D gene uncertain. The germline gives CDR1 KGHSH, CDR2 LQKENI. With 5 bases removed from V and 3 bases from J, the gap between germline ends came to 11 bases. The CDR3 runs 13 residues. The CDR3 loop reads CASSREVDYEQYF. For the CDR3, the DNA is TGTGCCAGCTCAAGGGAAGTCGACTACGAGCAGTACTTC.

The CDR3 region has the DNA TGTGCCAGCAGCTTAACGAGGAACTCAGCTAACTATGGCTACACCTTC. This codes for CASSLTRNSANYGYTF. This chain uses TRBV7-2 with TRBJ1-2, with unresolved D. Trimming pared 2 bases from V and 0 bases from J, leaving 13 bases between. Per germline, CDR1 SGHTA and CDR2 FQGNSA. The CDR3 spans 16 residues. The whole variable domain, remainder taken from reference TRBV7-2 and TRBJ1-2, is GAGVSQSPSNKVTEKGKDVELRCDPISGHTALYWYRQSLGQGLEFLIYFQGNSAPDKSGLPSDRFSAERTGGSVSTLTIQRTQQEDSAVYLCASSLTRNSANYGYTFGSGTRLTVV.

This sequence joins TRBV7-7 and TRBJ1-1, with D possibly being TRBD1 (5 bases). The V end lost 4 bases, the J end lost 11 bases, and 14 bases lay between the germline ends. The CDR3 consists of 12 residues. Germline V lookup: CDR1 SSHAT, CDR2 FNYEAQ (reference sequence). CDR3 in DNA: TGTGCCAGCAGCTCAAGCAGGGATTGGGCTTTCTTT. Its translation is CASSSSRDWAFF.

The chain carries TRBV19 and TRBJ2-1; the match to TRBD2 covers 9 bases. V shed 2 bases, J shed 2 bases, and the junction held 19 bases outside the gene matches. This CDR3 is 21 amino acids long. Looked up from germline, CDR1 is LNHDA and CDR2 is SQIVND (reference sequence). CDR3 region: CASSISLLAGGCITTYNEQFF. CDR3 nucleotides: TGTGCCAGTAGTATAAGCTTGCTGGCGGGGGGGTGCATAACGACCTACAATGAGCAGTTCTTC. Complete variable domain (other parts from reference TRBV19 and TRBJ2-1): DGGITQSPKYLFRKEGQNVTLSCEQNLNHDAMYWYRQDPGQGLRLIYYSQIVNDFQKGDIAEGYSVSREKKESFPLTVTSAQKNPTAFYLCASSISLLAGGCITTYNEQFFGPGTRLTVL.

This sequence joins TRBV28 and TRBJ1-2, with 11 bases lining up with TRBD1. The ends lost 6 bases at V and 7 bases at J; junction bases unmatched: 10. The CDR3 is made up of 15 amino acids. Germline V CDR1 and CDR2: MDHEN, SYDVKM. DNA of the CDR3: TGTGCCAGCAGCGCCCCGGGACAGGGGGGGGTTGGCTACACCTTC. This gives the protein CASSAPGQGGVGYTF.

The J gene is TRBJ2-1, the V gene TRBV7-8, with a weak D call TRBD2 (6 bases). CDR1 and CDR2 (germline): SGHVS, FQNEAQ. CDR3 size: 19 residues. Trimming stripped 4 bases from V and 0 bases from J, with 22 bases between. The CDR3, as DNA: TGTGCCAGCAGCTCCGACCGAATAGGGACTGCTAACTCCTACAATGAGCAGTTCTTC. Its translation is CASSSDRIGTANSYNEQFF.

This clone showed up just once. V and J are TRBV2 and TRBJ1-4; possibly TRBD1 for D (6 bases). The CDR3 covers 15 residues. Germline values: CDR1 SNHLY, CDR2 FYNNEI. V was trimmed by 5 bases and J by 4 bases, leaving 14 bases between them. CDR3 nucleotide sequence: TGTGCCAGCAGTTCCGGGGGCGCCGGTAATGAAAAACTGTTTTTT. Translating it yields CASSSGGAGNEKLFF.

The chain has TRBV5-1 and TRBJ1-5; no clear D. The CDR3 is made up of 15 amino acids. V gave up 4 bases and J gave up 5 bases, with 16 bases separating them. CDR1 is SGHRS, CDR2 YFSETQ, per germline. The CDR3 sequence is CASSPDPKTHQPQHF. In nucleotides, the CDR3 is TGCGCCAGCAGCCCTGACCCAAAGACCCATCAGCCCCAGCATTTT.

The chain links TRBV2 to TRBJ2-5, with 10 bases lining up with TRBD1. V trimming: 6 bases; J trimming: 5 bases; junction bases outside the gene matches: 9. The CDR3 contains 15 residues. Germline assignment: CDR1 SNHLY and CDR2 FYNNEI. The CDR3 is CASRTGGVMFETQYF. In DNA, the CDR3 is TGTGCCAGCAGGACAGGGGGCGTTATGTTTGAGACCCAGTACTTC.

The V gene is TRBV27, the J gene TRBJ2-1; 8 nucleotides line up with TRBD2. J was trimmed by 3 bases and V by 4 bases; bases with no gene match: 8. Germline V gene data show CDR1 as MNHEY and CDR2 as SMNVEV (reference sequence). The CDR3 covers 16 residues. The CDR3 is CASSSSGGRYYNEQFF. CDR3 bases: TGTGCCAGCAGTTCCAGCGGGGGCCGATACTACAATGAGCAGTTCTTC.